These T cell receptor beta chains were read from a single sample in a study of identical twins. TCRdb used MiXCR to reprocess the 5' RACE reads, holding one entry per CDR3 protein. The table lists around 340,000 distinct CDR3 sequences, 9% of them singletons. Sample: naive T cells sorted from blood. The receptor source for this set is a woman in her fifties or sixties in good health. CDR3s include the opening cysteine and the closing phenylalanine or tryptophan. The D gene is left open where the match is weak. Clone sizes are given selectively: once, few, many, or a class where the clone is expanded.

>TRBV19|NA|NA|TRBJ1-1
TGTGCCAGTAGTCCCGGGACGGATAACACTGAAGCTTTCTTT
CASSPGTDNTEAFF
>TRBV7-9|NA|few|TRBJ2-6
TGTGCCAGCAGCTTAAGGGTAGGGGGAACCTCTGGGGCCAACGTCCTGACTTTC
CASSLRVGGTSGANVLTF
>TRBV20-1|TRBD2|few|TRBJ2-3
TGCAGTGCTCGACGTAGCGGGAGGGGATGGTCAGATACGCAGTATTTT
CSARRSGRGWSDTQYF
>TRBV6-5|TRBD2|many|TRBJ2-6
TGTGCCAGCAGACCGAGACTAGCGGGCCTCACTTCTGGGGCCAACGTCCTGACTTTC
CASRPRLAGLTSGANVLTF
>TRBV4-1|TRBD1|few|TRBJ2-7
TGCGCCAGCAGCCAAGAGGCGGCAGGGGGCTACGAGCAGTACTTC
CASSQEAAGGYEQYF
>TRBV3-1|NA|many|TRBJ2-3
TGTGCCAGCAGCCAAACGGACAGCCGTTTCACAGATACGCAGTATTTT
CASSQTDSRFTDTQYF
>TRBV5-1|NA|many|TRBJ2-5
TGCGCCAGCAGCGCCCTAGAGACCCAGTACTTC
CASSALETQYF
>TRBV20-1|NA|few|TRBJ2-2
TGCAGTGCTAAGCCCGCGTTCCGGGTGGGAAACACCGGGGAGCTGTTTTTT
CSAKPAFRVGNTGELFF
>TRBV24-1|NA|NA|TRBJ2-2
TGTGCCACCAGTGACGGACCAGCAATTTCCGGGGAGCTGTTTTTT
CATSDGPAISGELFF
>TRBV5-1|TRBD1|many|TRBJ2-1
TGCGCCAGCAGCTCATTGACAGGGAGCTCCTACAATGAGCAGTTCTTC
CASSSLTGSSYNEQFF
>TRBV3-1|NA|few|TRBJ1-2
TGTGCCAGCAGCCAAGCGGGAGGCTATGGCTACACCTTC
CASSQAGGYGYTF
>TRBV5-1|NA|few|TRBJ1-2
TGCGCCAGCAGCTCCGGGTTGCGGACCTATGGCTACACCTTC
CASSSGLRTYGYTF
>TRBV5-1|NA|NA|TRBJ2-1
TGCGCCAGCAGCAAGGACTGGTCCTCCTACAATGAGCAGTTCTTC
CASSKDWSSYNEQFF
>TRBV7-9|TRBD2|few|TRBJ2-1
TGTGCCAGCAGCTTTGGCGGAGAAAGGAGAACGAGCGGGGGAGCCTACAATGAGCAGTTCTTC
CASSFGGERRTSGGAYNEQFF
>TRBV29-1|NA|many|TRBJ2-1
TGCAGCGTTCAACGGCTTATCGGGGAGCAGTTCTTC
CSVQRLIGEQFF
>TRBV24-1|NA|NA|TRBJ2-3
TGTGCCACCGCAAAGGGCCTGGCAGATACGCAGTATTTT
CATAKGLADTQYF
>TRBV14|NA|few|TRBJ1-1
TGTGCCAGCAGCCGCCAACACCAGAAGTCTGAAGCTTTCTTT
CASSRQHQKSEAFF
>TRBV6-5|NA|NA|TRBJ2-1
TGTGCCAGCCGGCCCGCGGGCGGGACACCTCCTTTCTTC
CASRPAGGTPPFF
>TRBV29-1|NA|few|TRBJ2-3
TGCAGCGTTGATCCCGGGCAGACAGCCACAGATACGCAGTATTTT
CSVDPGQTATDTQYF
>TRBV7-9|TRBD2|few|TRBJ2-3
TGTGCCAGCAGCTCCTCCACGCGGGAGTCAACAGATACGCAGTATTTT
CASSSSTRESTDTQYF
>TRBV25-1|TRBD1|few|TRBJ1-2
TGTGCCAGCAGTGAATTTACAGGGGGCTATGGCTACACCTTC
CASSEFTGGYGYTF
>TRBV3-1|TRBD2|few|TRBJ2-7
TGTGCCAGCAGCCCACGACTAGCGGGAGTCCGGGAGCAGTACTTC
CASSPRLAGVREQYF
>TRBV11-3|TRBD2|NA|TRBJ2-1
TGTGCCAGCAGCTTGGAGGGAGGGAGCTCCTACAATGAGCAGTTCTTC
CASSLEGGSSYNEQFF
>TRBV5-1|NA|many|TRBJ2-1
TGCGCCAGCAGCATTGGGATAGCGCGGAGTGGGAATGAGCAGTTCTTC
CASSIGIARSGNEQFF
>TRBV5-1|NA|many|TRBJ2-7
TGCGCCAGCAGCTGGGTCAGCTCCTACGAGCAGTACTTC
CASSWVSSYEQYF
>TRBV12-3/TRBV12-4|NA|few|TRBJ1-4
TGTGCCAGCACCCTTCTGGGGGCTGAAAAACTGTTTTTT
CASTLLGAEKLFF
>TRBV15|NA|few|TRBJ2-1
TGTGCCACCAGCAGCCGGGGGCAAACCTACAATGAGCAGTTCTTC
CATSSRGQTYNEQFF
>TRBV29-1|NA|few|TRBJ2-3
TGCAGCGTTGAAAAATCGCTCCTGGGGGGCGCAGATACGCAGTATTTT
CSVEKSLLGGADTQYF
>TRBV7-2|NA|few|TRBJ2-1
TGTGCCAGCAGTCCCTATGGGAATGAGCAGTTCTTC
CASSPYGNEQFF
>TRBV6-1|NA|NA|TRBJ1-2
TGTGCCAGCAGTGAAGCTTGGGACGGCTATGGCTACACCTTC
CASSEAWDGYGYTF
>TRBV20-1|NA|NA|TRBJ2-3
TGCAGTGCTCTACCGCGAGGGGGGGGAGATACGCAGTATTTT
CSALPRGGGDTQYF
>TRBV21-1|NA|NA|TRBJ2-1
TGTGCCAGCATGCTAGCGTCGAGCTCCTACAATGAGCAGTTCTTC
CASMLASSSYNEQFF
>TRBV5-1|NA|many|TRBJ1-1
TGCGCCAGCAGCGACAGCTTGAACACTGAAGCTTTCTTT
CASSDSLNTEAFF
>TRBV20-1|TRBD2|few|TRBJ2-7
TGCAGTGCTAGATTGAGCGGGAGGGCTGTCGACGAGCAGTACTTC
CSARLSGRAVDEQYF
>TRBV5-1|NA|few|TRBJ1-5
TGCGCCAGCAGCGAGGACAGTTATCAGCCCCAGCATTTT
CASSEDSYQPQHF
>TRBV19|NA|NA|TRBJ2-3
TGTGCCAGCTGCTGGGGAGGAGGAGATACGCAGTATTTT
CASCWGGGDTQYF
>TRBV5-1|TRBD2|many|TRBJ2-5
TGCGCCAGCAGCTACACTAGCGGGAGATTCGAGACCCAGTACTTC
CASSYTSGRFETQYF
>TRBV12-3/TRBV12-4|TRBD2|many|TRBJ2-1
TGTGCCAGCAGACTAGCGACGGTTCAGTTCTTC
CASRLATVQFF
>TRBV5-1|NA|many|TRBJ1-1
TGCGCCAGCAGCCTCCAGCCACAGCCCATGAACACTGAAGCTTTCTTT
CASSLQPQPMNTEAFF
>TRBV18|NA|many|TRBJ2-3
TGTGCCAGCTCACCCGGGACGGCCACAGATACGCAGTATTTT
CASSPGTATDTQYF
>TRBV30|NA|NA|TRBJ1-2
TGTGCCTGGAAAAGGGCAGAGTATGGCTACACCTTC
CAWKRAEYGYTF
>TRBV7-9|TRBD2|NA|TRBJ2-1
TGTGCCAGCAGCTTAGTAGGGACTAGCGTAGACAATGAGCAGTTCTTC
CASSLVGTSVDNEQFF
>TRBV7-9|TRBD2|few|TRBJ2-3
TGTGCCAGCAGCACATGGACGGGAGGGCCGGTAGCAGATACGCAGTATTTT
CASSTWTGGPVADTQYF
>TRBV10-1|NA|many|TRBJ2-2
TGCGCCAGCAGTGAATCAGGCGCCGGGGAGCTGTTTTTT
CASSESGAGELFF
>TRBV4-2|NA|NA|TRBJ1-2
TGTGCCAGCAGCCACAATCAGAAGACTAACTATGGCTACACCTTC
CASSHNQKTNYGYTF
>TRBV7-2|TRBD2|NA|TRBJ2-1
TGTGCCAGCAGCCCCGGAGCTAGCGGGAGGGGGCCTTACAATGAGCAGTTCTTC
CASSPGASGRGPYNEQFF
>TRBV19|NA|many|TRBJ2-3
TGTGCCAGCGGGGGGCACTATACGCAGTATTTT
CASGGHYTQYF
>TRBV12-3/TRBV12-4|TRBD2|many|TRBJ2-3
TGTGCCAGCAGTTTTTCCCCAAGCGGGAGTGCGTCAGATACGCAGTATTTT
CASSFSPSGSASDTQYF
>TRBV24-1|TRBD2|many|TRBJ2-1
TGTGCCACCAGTGATTTTGAAGCGGGAAGCTACAATGAGCAGTTCTTC
CATSDFEAGSYNEQFF
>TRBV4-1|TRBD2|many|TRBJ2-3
TGCGCCAGCAGCCAAGATCCCCCGAGCGGGAGAGCAGATACGCAGTATTTT
CASSQDPPSGRADTQYF
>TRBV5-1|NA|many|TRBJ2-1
TGCGCCAGCAGCTTCCTCGACGGATACAATGAGCAGTTCTTC
CASSFLDGYNEQFF
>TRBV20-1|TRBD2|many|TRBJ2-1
TGCAGTGCTAGTATTAGCGGGAGCTCCTACAATGAGCAGTTCTTC
CSASISGSSYNEQFF
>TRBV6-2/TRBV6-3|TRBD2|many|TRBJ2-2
TGTGCCAGCAGCCCCACTAGCGTACGAGTCGCCGGGGAGCTGTTTTTT
CASSPTSVRVAGELFF